The 12 T cell receptor beta chains presented below share a single source sample, sequenced in a study of resident and recirculating memory T cells in vitiligo. Generated by immunoSEQ multiplex PCR, the TCRdb table keeps only in-frame clones and is missing some. The table lists around 78,000 clones, roughly 94% of them singletons. Sequenced sample: blood. The receptor source for this set is a male donor with vitiligo.

This chain links TRBV7-3 with TRBJ2-1, with 11 bases fitting TRBD2. V shed 4 bases and J 7 bases; nucleotides not matched to a gene: 6. The V gene's germline CDR1 is SGHTA and CDR2 FQGTGA. The CDR3 extends over 15 amino acids. The CDR3 is CASSYGTSGGNEQFF. As DNA, the CDR3 is TGTGCCAGCAGCTACGGGACTAGCGGAGGGAATGAGCAGTTCTTC.

The chain has TRBV7-2 and TRBJ1-4, with D maybe TRBD1 (6 bases). Germline CDR1 SGHTA, CDR2 FQGNSA. The CDR3 is 16 residues long. V was cut by 7 bases and J by 3 bases, with 18 bases left in between. CDR3 residues: CASIRSLGAANEKLFF. CDR3 bases: TGTGCCAGCATACGAAGCTTGGGGGCAGCTAATGAAAAACTGTTTTTT.

The chain couples TRBV7-7 to TRBJ2-5; 10 nucleotides match TRBD2. This CDR3 has 16 residues. Trimming at V came to 5 bases and at J to 7 bases, leaving 13 bases not matched to a gene. Looked up from germline, CDR1 is SSHAT and CDR2 is FNYEAQ (reference sequence). CDR3 in amino acids: CASSPLPAGGPGTQYF. DNA for the CDR3: TGTGCCAGCAGCCCCCTTCCAGCGGGAGGGCCGGGGACCCAGTACTTC.

The genes are TRBV7-3 and TRBJ1-1; the D gene is possibly TRBD1 (6 bases). V was trimmed by 6 bases and J by 4 bases, leaving 12 bases between them. Germline V gene sequence: CDR1 SGHTA, CDR2 FQGTGA. This CDR3 region has 13 residues. The CDR3 reads CASRGGGGTEAFF. The CDR3 DNA reads as TGTGCCAGCAGAGGAGGGGGGGGCACTGAAGCTTTCTTT.

This clone showed up just a few times. The chain recombines TRBV5-4 with TRBJ1-3, with a possible D match to TRBD1 (5 bases). Trimming took off 4 bases at V and 2 bases at J, with 19 bases between the two ends. The CDR3 has 17 residues. Germline lookup yields CDR1 SGHNT and CDR2 YYREEE (reference sequence). The CDR3 DNA follows: TGTGCCAGCAGCCCCGGGCGGGGGTATTTCACTGGAAACACCATATATTTT. This codes for CASSPGRGYFTGNTIYF.

The chain combines TRBV6-5 with TRBJ2-3; D ambiguous. Germline V gene data show CDR1 as MNHEY and CDR2 as SVGAGI. V shed 6 bases and J shed 1 base, with 11 bases lying between them. This CDR3 comprises 14 residues. The CDR3 region has the DNA TGTGCCAGCAGCTCCCGTCGGGGCACAGATACGCAGTATTTT. Translation gives CASSSRRGTDTQYF.

The rearrangement links TRBV4-3 to TRBJ2-3; the match to TRBD2 covers 10 bases. The CDR3 has 18 amino acids. Germline values: CDR1 LGHNA, CDR2 YSLEER. Trimming took 0 bases from V and 2 from J; bases not matched to a gene: 8. For the CDR3, the DNA is TGCGCCAGCAGCCAAGAATTTGCGGGACTAGCGACCACAGATACGCAGTATTTT. Amino acids: CASSQEFAGLATTDTQYF.

This rearrangement joins TRBV7-9 to TRBJ1-2; 10 positions match TRBD1. The junction had 12 bases not matched to a gene; V was cut back by 5 bases and J by 3 bases. Germline CDR1 is SEHNR and CDR2 is FQNEAQ (reference sequence). The CDR3 contains 17 residues. The CDR3 loop reads CASSIGDRGLEYYGYTF. In nucleotides, the CDR3 is TGTGCCAGCAGCATAGGGGACAGGGGTTTGGAGTACTATGGCTACACCTTC.

The J gene is TRBJ2-7, the V gene TRBV11-2; 7 nucleotides match TRBD1. CDR1 is SGHAT and CDR2 is FQNNGV in the germline V gene. Trimming took 10 bases from V and 6 from J; bases not matched to a gene: 9. The CDR3 totals 12 residues. The CDR3 region is CAKGDRTAEQYF. The CDR3 DNA follows: TGTGCCAAGGGGGACAGAACCGCCGAGCAGTACTTC.

This chain joins TRBV19 and TRBJ2-1; 8 nucleotides line up with TRBD2. The CDR3 loop spans 15 amino acids. The germline CDR1 and CDR2 sequences are LNHDA and SQIVND (reference sequence). With V trimmed by 6 bases and J by 3 bases, 7 bases remained unmatched. The CDR3 is CASSYTSGIYNEQFF. In DNA, the CDR3 is TGTGCCAGTAGCTATACTAGCGGAATCTACAATGAGCAGTTCTTC.

CDR3 DNA: TGTGCCAGCAGTGAGAGGAGAGGAGGGGAGACCCAGTACTTC. It is translated as CASSERRGGETQYF. This chain uses TRBV2 with TRBJ2-5; a weak D match, TRBD2 (6 bases). Trimming pared 3 bases from V and 5 bases from J, leaving 13 bases between. Germline CDR1 is SNHLY and CDR2 is FYNNEI. The CDR3 sequence is 14 residues long.

The chain recombines TRBV7-9 with TRBJ2-7, with a weak D call TRBD1 (5 bases). The V gene lost 3 bases and the J gene lost 0 bases, with 15 bases spanning the gap. Germline V lookup: CDR1 SEHNR, CDR2 FQNEAQ (reference sequence). The CDR3 runs 16 residues. As DNA, the CDR3 is TGTGCCAGCAGCTTTACCCCCCAGGGTATCTCCTACGAGCAGTACTTC. Translation gives CASSFTPQGISYEQYF.